These 4 T cell receptor beta chains were sequenced from one sample in a study of response to subunit inactivated influenza vaccine. One entry per CDR3 protein, called by TCRdb with MiXCR from the RT-PCR reads. The table has about 650,000 distinct CDR3 sequences, approximately 15% seen once; the top ten hold 11%. Sample: PBMCs from blood, taken roughly 12 days after vaccination. These receptor sequences come from a man aged 50 to 60 who received an inactivated influenza vaccine.

This clonotype was counted between two and nine times. The chain uses TRBV7-8 and TRBJ2-1, with D tentatively TRBD2 (6 bases). Germline CDR1 reads SGHVS; CDR2 reads FQNEAQ. V lost 4 bases and J lost 4, with 17 bases in between. This CDR3 contains 16 residues. CDR3 DNA: TGTGCCAGCAGCTCGACCCGCTGGGGAGGTTACAATGAGCAGTTCTTC. Its protein is CASSSTRWGGYNEQFF.

This clonotype has more than one count but fewer than ten. The chain joins TRBV20-1 to TRBJ1-5; D gene uncertain. The CDR3 runs 12 residues. From germline, CDR1 is DFQATT and CDR2 SNEGSKA (reference sequence). Trimming removed 6 bases at V and 8 bases at J, with 14 bases between. In DNA form, the CDR3 reads TGCAGTGCGCCCCGGACCGGGGAGCCCCAGCATTTT. As protein: CSAPRTGEPQHF.

This sequence joins TRBV12-3 or TRBV12-4 and TRBJ2-3, with a tentative D call TRBD2 (7 bases). The CDR3 is 16 amino acids. Trimming took 3 bases from V and 2 from J, leaving 15 bases between them. CDR3 sequence: CASSFPAGANTDTQYF. CDR3 nucleotide sequence: TGTGCCAGCAGTTTCCCTGCGGGGGCCAACACAGATACGCAGTATTTT.

In this sample, this clonotype turned up a few times. Without the conserved terminal phenylalanine or tryptophan, this CDR3 likely stems from a read error. It is unclear where the CDR3 begins or ends on the DNA, so no DNA is shown, and the CDR3 is as TCRdb lists it. This chain uses TRBV12-3 or TRBV12-4 with TRBJ1-2. Including both end residues, the CDR3 is 8 amino acids long. The CDR3 region is CATSHATL.